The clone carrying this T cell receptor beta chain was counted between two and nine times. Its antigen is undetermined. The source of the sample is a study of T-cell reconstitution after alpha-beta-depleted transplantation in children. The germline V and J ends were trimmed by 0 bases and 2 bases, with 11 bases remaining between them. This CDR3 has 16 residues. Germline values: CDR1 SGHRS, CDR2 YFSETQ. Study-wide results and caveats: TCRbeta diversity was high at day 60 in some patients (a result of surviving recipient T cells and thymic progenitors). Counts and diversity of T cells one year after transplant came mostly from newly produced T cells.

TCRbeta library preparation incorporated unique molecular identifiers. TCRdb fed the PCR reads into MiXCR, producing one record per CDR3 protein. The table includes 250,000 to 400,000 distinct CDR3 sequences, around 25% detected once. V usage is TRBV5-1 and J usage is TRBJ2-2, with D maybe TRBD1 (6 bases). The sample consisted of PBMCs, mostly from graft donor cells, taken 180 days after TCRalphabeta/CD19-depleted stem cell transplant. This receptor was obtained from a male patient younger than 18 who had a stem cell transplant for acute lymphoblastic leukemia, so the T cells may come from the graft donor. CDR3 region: CASSLVGRGNTGELFF. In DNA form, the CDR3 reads TGCGCCAGCAGCTTGGTGGGCAGGGGTAACACCGGGGAGCTGTTTTTT.